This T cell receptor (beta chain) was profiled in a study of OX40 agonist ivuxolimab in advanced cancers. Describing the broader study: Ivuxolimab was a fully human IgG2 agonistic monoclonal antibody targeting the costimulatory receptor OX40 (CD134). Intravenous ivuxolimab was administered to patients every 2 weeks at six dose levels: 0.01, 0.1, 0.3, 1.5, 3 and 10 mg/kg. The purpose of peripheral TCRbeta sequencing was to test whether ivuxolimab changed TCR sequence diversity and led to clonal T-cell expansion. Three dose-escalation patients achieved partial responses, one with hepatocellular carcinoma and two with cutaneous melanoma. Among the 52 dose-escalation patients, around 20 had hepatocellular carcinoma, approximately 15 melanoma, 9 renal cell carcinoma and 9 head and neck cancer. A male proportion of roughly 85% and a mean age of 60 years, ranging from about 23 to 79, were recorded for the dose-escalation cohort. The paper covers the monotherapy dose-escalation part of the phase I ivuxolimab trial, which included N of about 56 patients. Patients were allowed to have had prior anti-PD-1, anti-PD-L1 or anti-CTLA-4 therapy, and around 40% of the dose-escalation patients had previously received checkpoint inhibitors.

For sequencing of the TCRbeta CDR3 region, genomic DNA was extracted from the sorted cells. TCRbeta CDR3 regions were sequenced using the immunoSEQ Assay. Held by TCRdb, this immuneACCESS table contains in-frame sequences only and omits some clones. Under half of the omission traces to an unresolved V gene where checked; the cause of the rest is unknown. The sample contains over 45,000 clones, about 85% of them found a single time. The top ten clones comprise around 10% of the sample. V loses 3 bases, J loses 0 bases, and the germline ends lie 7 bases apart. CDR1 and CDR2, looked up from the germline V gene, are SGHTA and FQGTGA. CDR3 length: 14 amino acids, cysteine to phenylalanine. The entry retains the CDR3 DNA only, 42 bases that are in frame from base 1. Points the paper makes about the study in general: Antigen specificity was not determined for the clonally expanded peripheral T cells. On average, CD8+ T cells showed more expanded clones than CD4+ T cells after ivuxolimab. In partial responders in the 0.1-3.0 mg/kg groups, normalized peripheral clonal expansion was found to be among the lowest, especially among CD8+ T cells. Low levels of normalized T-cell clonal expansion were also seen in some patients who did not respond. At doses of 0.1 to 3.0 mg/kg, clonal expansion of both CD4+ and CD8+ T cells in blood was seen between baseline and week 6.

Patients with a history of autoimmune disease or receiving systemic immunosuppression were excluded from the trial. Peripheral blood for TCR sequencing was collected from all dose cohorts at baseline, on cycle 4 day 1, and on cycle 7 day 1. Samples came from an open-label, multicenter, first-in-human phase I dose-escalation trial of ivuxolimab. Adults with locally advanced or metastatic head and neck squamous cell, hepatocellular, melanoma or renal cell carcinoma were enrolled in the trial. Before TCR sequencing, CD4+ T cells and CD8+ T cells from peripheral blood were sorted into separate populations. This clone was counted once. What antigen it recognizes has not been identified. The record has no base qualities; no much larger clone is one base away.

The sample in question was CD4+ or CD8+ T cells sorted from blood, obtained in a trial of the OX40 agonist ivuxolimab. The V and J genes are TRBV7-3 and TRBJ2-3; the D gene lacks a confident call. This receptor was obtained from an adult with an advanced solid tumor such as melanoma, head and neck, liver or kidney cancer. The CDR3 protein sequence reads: CASSLGRSTDTQYF. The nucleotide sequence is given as TGTGCCAGCAGCTTGGGCAGGAGCACAGATACGCAGTATTTT.